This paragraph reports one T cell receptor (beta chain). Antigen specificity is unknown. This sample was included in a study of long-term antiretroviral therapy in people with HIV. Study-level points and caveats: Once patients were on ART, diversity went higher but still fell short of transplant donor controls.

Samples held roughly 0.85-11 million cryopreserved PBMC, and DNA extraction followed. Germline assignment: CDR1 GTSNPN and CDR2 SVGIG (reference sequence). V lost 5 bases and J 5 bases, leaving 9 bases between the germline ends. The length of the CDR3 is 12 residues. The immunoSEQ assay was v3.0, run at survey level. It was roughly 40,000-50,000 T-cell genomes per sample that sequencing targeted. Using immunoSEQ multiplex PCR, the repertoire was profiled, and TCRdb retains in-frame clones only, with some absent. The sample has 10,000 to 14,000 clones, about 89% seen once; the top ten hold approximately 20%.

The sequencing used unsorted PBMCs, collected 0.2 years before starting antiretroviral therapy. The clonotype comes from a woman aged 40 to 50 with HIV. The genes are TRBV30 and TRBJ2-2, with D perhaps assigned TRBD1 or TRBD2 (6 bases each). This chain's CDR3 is CAWGGQTGELFF. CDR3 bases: TGTGCCTGGGGGGGGCAGACCGGGGAGCTGTTTTTT. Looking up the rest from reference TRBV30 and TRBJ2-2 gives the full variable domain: SQTIHQWPATLVQPVGSPLSLECTVEGTSNPNLYWYRQAAGRGLQLLFYSVGIGQISSEVPQNLSASRPQDRQFILSSKKLLLSDSGFYLCAWGGQTGELFFGEGSRLTVL.